The present TCR beta chain was sequenced within a study of CD8 T cells in Susac syndrome. Germline loops: CDR1 SGHDN, CDR2 FVKESK. V was pared by 0 bases and J by 6 bases, with 13 bases between. The CDR3 runs 15 residues. Reverse transcription used about 0.45 to 1 ug RNA and random hexamers. Across 54 Vbeta and 13 Jbeta, TCR beta CDR3 was amplified with immunoSEQ multiplex PCR. TCRdb re-called the immunoSEQ multiplex PCR reads through MiXCR, storing one row per CDR3 protein. The sample records roughly 200,000 distinct CDR3 sequences, approximately 96% being singletons. TCR beta was sequenced from blood CD8+ and CD4+ T cells. The multiple sclerosis control group consisted of treatment-naive patients whose relapsing-remitting disease, which was either stable or active, fulfilled revised McDonald criteria. FACS enriched CD8+ TEMRA cells, while bulk CD8+ and CD4+ were negatively isolated.

The sequencing sample was made of CD8+ T cells from PBMCs. The sequence was collected from a human donor with multiple sclerosis. The rearrangement links TRBV14 to TRBJ2-3; no reliable D call. The CDR3 bases are TGTGCCAGCAGCCAAGAAGCGCCCGTCGGGGATACGCAGTATTTT. Encoded protein: CASSQEAPVGDTQYF.